This record covers a single T cell receptor (beta chain). The V gene lost 5 bases and the J gene lost 4 bases, with 8 bases spanning the gap. CDR3 length: 12 amino acids. CDR1 is MGHRA and CDR2 is YSYEKL in the germline V gene. This sample is part of a study of blood T cell repertoires in COVID-19. Turning to the study itself: The origin of the acute and convalescent COVID-19 samples was the United States, Italy and Spain.

The authors' processing: Amplified reference gene primers provided the basis for estimating nucleated cell counts. Data came from immunoSEQ multiplex PCR; TCRdb stores just in-frame clones and leaves some out. That table is the source of V, J and clone size, and D and trimming were worked out from the DNA. The sample has 150,000 to 200,000 clones, around 90% seen once; the top ten hold approximately 4.6%. The receptor's source is a man aged 18-30 years with COVID-19, enrolled during active disease. Input material: peripheral blood. The rearrangement uses TRBV4-1 and TRBJ1-2; no clear D gene. The CDR3, as DNA: TGCGCCAGCAGCGTGGGCGTCTATGGCTACACCTTC. Its protein is CASSVGVYGYTF.